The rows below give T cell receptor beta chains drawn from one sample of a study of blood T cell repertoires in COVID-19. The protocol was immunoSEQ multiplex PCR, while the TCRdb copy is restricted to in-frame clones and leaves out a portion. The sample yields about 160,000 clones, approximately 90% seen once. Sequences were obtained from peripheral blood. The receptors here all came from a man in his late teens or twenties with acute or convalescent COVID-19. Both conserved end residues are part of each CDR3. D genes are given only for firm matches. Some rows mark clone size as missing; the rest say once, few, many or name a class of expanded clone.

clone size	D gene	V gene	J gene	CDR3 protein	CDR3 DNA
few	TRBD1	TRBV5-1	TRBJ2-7	CASSADRALYEQYF	TGCGCCAGCAGCGCGGACAGGGCCCTTTACGAGCAGTACTTC
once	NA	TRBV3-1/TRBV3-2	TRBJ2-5	CASSQDRETQYF	TGTGCCAGCAGCCAAGATCGGGAGACCCAGTACTTC
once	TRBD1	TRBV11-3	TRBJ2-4	CASSLGGQGGAKNIQYF	TGTGCCAGCAGCTTAGGCGGACAGGGGGGAGCCAAAAACATTCAGTACTTC
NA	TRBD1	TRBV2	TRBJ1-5	CASRRDRNNQPQHF	TGTGCCAGCAGACGGGACAGGAACAATCAGCCCCAGCATTTT
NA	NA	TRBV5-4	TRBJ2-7	CASSLDRSIRYEQYF	TGTGCCAGCAGCCTCGACAGATCAATCCGCTACGAGCAGTACTTC
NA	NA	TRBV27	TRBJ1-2	CASTQRGNPYGYTF	TGTGCCAGCACCCAGCGGGGCAACCCCTATGGCTACACCTTC
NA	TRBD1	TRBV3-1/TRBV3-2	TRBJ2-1	CASSLAGQGRFKNEQFF	TGTGCCAGCAGCCTTGCCGGACAGGGGAGGTTTAAGAATGAGCAGTTCTTC
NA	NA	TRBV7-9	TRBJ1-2	CASSQGSSYGYTF	TGTGCCAGCAGCCAGGGGAGTAGCTATGGCTACACCTTC
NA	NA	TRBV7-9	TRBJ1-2	CASSSGQLNYGYTF	TGTGCCAGCAGCTCAGGACAGCTGAACTATGGCTACACCTTC
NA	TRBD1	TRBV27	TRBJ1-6	CASSFAQGFNNSPLHF	TGTGCCAGCAGTTTCGCACAGGGGTTTAATAATTCACCCCTCCACTTT